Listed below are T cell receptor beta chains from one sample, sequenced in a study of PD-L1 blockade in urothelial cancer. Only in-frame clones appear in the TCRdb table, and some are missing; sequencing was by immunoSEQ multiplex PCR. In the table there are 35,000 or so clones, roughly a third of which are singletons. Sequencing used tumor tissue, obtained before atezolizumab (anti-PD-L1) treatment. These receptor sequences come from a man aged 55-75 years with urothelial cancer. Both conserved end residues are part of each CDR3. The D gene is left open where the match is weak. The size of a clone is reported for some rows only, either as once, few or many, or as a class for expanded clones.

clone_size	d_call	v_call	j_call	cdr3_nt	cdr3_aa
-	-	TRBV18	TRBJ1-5	TGTGCCAGCTCAGGATCCCCGAGCGTTCTGCCCCAGCATTTT	CASSGSPSVLPQHF
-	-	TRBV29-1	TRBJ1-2	TGCAGCGTTGTTAAACAGAACTATGGCTACACCTTC	CSVVKQNYGYTF
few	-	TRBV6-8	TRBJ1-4	TGTGCCACCCTAGGGGGGAGTAATGAAAAACTGTTTTTT	CATLGGSNEKLFF
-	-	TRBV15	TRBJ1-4	TGTGCCACCAGCAGAGGCGACGATGGAAGGGAAAAACTGTTTTTT	CATSRGDDGREKLFF
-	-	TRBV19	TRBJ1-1	TGTGCCAGTAGTATAGTGGGAGGGCCTAGAACTGAAGCTTTCTTT	CASSIVGGPRTEAFF
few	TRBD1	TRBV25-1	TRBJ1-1	TGTGCCAGCAGTGGTACAACAGGGGCGAACACTGAAGCTTTCTTT	CASSGTTGANTEAFF
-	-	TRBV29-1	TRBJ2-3	TGCAGCGTTGAAAAGTGGCCCGGAGATACGCAGTATTTT	CSVEKWPGDTQYF
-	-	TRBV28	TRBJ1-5	TGTGCCACCTCAGGGGATACTATAGGCAATCAGCCCCAGCATTTT	CATSGDTIGNQPQHF
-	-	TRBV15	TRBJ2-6	TGTGCCACCAGCAGAGCTAGCTCTGGGGCCAACGTCCTGACTTTC	CATSRASSGANVLTF
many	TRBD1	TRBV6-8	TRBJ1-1	TGTGCCAGCAGTCGGGACAGGAGGAACACTGAAGCTTTCTTT	CASSRDRRNTEAFF
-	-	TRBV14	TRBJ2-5	TGTGCCAGCAGCCAAGATCGAGTAGCGGAGCCGCAAGAGACCCAGTACTTC	CASSQDRVAEPQETQYF
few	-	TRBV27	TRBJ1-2	TGTGCCAGCAGTTTATCAGTCGGTCTGGGTACCCACAGCGGCTACACCTTC	CASSLSVGLGTHSGYTF
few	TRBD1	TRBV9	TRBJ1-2	TGTGCCAGCAGAGAGGACAGGGGAGGCGGCTACACCTTC	CASREDRGGGYTF
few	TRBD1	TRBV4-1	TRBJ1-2	TGCGCCAGCAGCCAAATCTTAAGACAGGGCCCGGGTTGGTATGGCTACACCTTC	CASSQILRQGPGWYGYTF
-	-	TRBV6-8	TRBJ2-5	TGTGCCAGCAGTTACCATCAGGGTGGGGAGACCCAGTACTTC	CASSYHQGGETQYF
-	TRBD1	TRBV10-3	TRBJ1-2	TGTGCCATCAGTGAGGCCACGGGACAGTATGGCTACACCTTC	CAISEATGQYGYTF
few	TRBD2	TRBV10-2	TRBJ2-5	TGCGCCAGCAGCCGGGGACTAGCGACTGGCGTGACCCAGTACTTC	CASSRGLATGVTQYF
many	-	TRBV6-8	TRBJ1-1	TGTGCCAGCAGTCCGGCGCGAATGAACACTGAAGCTTTCTTT	CASSPARMNTEAFF
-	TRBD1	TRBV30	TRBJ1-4	TGTGCCTGGAGCCCGGGACAGGGGAATGAAAAACTGTTTTTT	CAWSPGQGNEKLFF
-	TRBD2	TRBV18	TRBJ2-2	TGTGCCAGCTCACCACAAGCGGGGGGCCTCGCGAACACCGGGGAGCTGTTTTTT	CASSPQAGGLANTGELFF
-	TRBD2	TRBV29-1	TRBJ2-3	TGCAGCGTCACCTTAGCGGGAGGGGGAACAGATACGCAGTATTTT	CSVTLAGGGTDTQYF
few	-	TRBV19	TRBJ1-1	TGTGCCAGTAGTTCCCGGGTGGGTGAAGCTTTCTTT	CASSSRVGEAFF
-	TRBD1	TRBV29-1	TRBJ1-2	TGCAGCGTAACTGAAGGGGGCTCCATCTATGGCTACACCTTC	CSVTEGGSIYGYTF
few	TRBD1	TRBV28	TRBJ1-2	TGTGCCAGCTTTACTCCGGGACAGCCAAACTATGGCTACACCTTC	CASFTPGQPNYGYTF
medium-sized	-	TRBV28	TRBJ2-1	TGTGCCAGCAGTTCAAGGACCGATGAGCAGTTCTTC	CASSSRTDEQFF
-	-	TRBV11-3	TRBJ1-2	TGTGCCAGCAGCGCCCAGGGACGGAACTATGGCTACACCTTC	CASSAQGRNYGYTF
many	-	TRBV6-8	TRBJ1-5	TGTGCCAGCAGTAGGGGCGGGGGTCAGCCCCAGCATTTT	CASSRGGGQPQHF
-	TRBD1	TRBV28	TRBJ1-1	TGTGCCAGCAGCGGGGGCGTTGTTGGGACAGGGCCTAACACTGAAGCTTTCTTT	CASSGGVVGTGPNTEAFF
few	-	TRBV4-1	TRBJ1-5	TGCGCCAGCAGCCAAAGACAGGGCAATCAGCCCCAGCATTTT	CASSQRQGNQPQHF
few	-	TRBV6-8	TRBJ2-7	TGTGCCAGCAGTTACTCGGGTTCCTACGAGCAGTACTTC	CASSYSGSYEQYF
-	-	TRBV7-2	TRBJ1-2	TGTGCCAGCAGCGTCGAAGGCTCAGGGGGCTACACCTTC	CASSVEGSGGYTF
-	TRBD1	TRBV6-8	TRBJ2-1	TGTGCCAGCAGCCGCGACAGGGGGCGAAACAATGAGCAGTTCTTC	CASSRDRGRNNEQFF
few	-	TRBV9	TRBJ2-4	TGTGCCAGCAGCGCCACCCGCGAGGGGCCTCGGGGCAAAAACATTCAGTACTTC	CASSATREGPRGKNIQYF
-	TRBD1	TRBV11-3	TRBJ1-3	TGTGCCAGCAGCTTGCAGGGGGCTGGAAACACCATATATTTT	CASSLQGAGNTIYF
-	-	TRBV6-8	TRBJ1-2	TGTGCCAGCAGTCTAGGGGGTAGGTCCGTAAACTATGGCTACACCTTC	CASSLGGRSVNYGYTF
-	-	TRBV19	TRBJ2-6	TGTGCCAGTGGGGGATTGAGGGTTGGGGCCAACGTCCTGACTTTC	CASGGLRVGANVLTF
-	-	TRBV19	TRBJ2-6	TGTGCCAGTAGTATTCGGGGGACTCTCTCTGGGGCCAACGTCCTGACTTTC	CASSIRGTLSGANVLTF
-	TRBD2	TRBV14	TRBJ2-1	TGTGCCAGCGACGACTTAGCGGGGGGGCCGGATGAGCAGTTCTTC	CASDDLAGGPDEQFF
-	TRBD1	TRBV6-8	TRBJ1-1	TGTGCCAGCAGAAGGGGGACAGGTTACACTGAAGCTTTCTTT	CASRRGTGYTEAFF
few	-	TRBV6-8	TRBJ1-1	TGTGCCAGCAGTCGGGGTATGGGTTGGGAGACTGAAGCTTTCTTT	CASSRGMGWETEAFF
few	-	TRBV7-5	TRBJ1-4	TGTGCCAGCAGCCCCGGGGGGATTAATGAAAAACTGTTTTTT	CASSPGGINEKLFF
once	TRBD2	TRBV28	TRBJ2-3	TGTGTAGCAGCGGGAGAGGCCACAGATACGCAGTATTTT	CVAAGEATDTQYF
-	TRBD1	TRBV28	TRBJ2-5	TGTGCCAGCAGTCCCGACAGGGTGAGGGGAGAGACCCAGTACTTC	CASSPDRVRGETQYF
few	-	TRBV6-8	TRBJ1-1	TGTGCCAGCAGTTACTTGGGTTGGAGCACTGAAGCTTTCTTT	CASSYLGWSTEAFF
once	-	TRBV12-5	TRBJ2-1	TGTGCCAGCGCGTGGCAGGGGAGGGCGGTTTGGGAGCAGTTCTTC	CASAWQGRAVWEQFF
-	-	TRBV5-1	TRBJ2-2	TGCGCCAGCAGCTCGGGTTCGAACACCGGGGAGCTGTTTTTT	CASSSGSNTGELFF
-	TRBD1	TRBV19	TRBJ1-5	TGTGCCAGTAGTATGTCGTCAGGGGGCCGAAGCAATCAGCCCCAGCATTTT	CASSMSSGGRSNQPQHF
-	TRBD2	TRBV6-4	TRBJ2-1	TGTGCCAGCAGTGAGGGACTAGCGGGAGATGAGCAGTTCTTC	CASSEGLAGDEQFF
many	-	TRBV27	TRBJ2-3	TGTGCCAGCAGTTTCGGGGTTTGGACAGATACGCAGTATTTT	CASSFGVWTDTQYF
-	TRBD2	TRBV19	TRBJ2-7	TGTGCCAGCAGGCGAGCGGGAAGCTCCTACGAGCAGTACTTC	CASRRAGSSYEQYF
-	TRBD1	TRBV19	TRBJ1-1	TGTGCCAGCAACAGGGGGCTGGACACTGAAGCTTTCTTT	CASNRGLDTEAFF
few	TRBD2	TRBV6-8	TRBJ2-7	TGTGCCAGCAGTTACGGGCGGGAGCCCTACGAGCAGTACTTC	CASSYGREPYEQYF
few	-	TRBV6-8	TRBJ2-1	TGTGCCAGCAGTTCCTTCGGCTTCCAGAACAATGAGCAGTTCTTC	CASSSFGFQNNEQFF